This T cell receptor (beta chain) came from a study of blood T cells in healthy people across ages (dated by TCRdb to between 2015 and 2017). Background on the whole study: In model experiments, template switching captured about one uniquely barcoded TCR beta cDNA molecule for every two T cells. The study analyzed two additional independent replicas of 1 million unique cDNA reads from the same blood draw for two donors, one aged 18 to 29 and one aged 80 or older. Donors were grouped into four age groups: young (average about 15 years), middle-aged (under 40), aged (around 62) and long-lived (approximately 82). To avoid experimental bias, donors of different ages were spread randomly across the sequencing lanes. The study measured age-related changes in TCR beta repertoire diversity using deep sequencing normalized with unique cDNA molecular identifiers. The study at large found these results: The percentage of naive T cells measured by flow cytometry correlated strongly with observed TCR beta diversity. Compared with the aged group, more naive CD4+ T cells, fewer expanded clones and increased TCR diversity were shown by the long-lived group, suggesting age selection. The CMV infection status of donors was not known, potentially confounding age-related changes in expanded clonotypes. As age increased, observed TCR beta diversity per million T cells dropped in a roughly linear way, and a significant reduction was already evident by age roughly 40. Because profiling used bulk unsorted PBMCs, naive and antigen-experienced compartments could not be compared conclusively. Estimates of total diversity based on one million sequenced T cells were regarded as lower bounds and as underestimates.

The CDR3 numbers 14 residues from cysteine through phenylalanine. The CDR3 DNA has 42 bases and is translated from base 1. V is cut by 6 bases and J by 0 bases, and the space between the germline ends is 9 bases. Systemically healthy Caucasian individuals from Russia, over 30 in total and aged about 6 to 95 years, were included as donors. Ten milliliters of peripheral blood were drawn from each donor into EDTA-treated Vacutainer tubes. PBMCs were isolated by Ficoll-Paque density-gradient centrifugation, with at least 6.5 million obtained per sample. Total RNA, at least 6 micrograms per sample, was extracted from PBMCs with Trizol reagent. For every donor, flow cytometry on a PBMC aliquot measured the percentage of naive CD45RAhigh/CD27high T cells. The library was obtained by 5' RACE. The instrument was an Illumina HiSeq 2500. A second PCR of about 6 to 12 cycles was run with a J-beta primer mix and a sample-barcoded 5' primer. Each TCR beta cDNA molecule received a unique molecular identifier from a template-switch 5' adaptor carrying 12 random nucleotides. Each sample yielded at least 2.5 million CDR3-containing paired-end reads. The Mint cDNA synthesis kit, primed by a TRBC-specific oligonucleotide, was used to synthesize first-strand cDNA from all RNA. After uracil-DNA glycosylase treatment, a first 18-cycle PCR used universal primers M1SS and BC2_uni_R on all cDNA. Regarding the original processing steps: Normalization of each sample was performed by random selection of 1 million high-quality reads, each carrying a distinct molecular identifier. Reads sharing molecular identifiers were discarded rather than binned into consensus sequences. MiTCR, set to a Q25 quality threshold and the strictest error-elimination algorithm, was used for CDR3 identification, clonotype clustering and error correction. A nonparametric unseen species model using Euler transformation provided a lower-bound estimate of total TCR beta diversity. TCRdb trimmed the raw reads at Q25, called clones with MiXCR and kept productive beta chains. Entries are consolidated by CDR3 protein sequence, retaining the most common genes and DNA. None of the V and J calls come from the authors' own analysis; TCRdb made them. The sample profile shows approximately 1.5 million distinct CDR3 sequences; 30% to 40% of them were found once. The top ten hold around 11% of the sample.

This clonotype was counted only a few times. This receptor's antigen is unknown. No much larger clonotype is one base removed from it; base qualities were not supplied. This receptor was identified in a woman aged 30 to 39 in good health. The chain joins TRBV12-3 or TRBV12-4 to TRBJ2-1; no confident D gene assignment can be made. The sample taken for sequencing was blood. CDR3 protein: CASSTGLSYNEQFF. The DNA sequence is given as TGTGCCAGCAGCACCGGCCTCTCCTACAATGAGCAGTTCTTC.